The clone carrying this T cell receptor beta chain occurred a few times. The antigen remains undetermined. The data derive from a study of beta chain features in type 1 diabetes. Regarding the study as a whole: Insertions at VDJ junctions were less frequent in type 1 diabetes patients. These patients also deleted more nucleotides at the same junctions. Type 1 diabetes patients showed a moderate but significant shortening of TCRB CDR3s in all four CD4+ subsets. Since sequencing was performed on cDNA, cells with high TCR expression could be over-represented.

This CDR3 spans 13 amino acids. Germline V gives CDR1 MGHDK, CDR2 SYGVNS. The V gene lost 6 bases and the J gene lost 8 bases, with 16 bases spanning the gap. The whole isolated RNA underwent reverse transcription, so sequencing captured expressed TCRB transcripts. The data were produced by immunoSEQ multiplex PCR, yet TCRdb's version contains in-frame clones alone and is incomplete. The data show 250,000 to 300,000 clones, with roughly 8% seen just once and 1% held by the top ten. A sort by CD45RO/CCR7/CD25/CD127/CD95/CD27 yielded CD4+ naive, central memory, regulatory and stem cell-like memory cells.

Sample: central memory CD4+ T cells from blood. The TCR sequence derives from a woman aged 18-35 years in good health. The chain recombines TRBV25-1 with TRBJ1-1; possibly TRBD1 for D (5 bases). The CDR3 is CASSPQVGGEAFF. CDR3 DNA sequence: TGTGCCAGCAGCCCCCAGGTTGGGGGAGAAGCTTTCTTT.